What follows are 20 T cell receptor beta chains derived from one specimen sequenced in a study of T cell repertoires in cytomegalovirus infection. No cognate antigen is known for these TCRs. TCRdb recomputed calls from the reads with MiXCR, one row per CDR3 protein. The sample lists about 480,000 distinct CDR3 sequences, roughly a third occurring once. The specimen comprised cultured PBMCs, sampled from culture after CMV antigen stimulation. Receptor source: a human donor in good health (CMV status not recorded). Some clones in this sample may be carry-over from other donors' samples.

Concerning this clonotype itself: The junction and the germline gene differ at one end; a read error may be behind it. The J gene is TRBJ1-1, the V gene TRBV7-2; tentatively, D is TRBD1 (5 bases). Germline CDR1 is SGHTA and CDR2 is FQGNSA. The CDR3 is 14 amino acids. In DNA, the CDR3 is TGTGCCAGCAGCTTCGGTCTGGGGGGACCTGAAGTTTTCTTT. As protein: CASSFGLGGPEVFF.

Only a few counts were recorded for this clonotype. The chain couples TRBV24-1 to TRBJ2-7; unclear D gene. The CDR3 totals 12 residues. Trimming removed 0 bases from V and 8 bases from J, with 7 bases in between. Germline-derived CDR1 and CDR2 are KGHDR and SFDVKD. Written as DNA, the CDR3 is TGTGCCACCAGTGATTTGATGGGGAAGCAGTACTTC. The encoded protein is CATSDLMGKQYF.

The DNA of the CDR3 is TGCGCCAGCAGCCCCAGCCCACTCCACAAACAGGACGATGGCTACACCTTC. Translation: CASSPSPLHKQDDGYTF. The rearrangement uses TRBV4-1 and TRBJ1-2, with a tentative D call TRBD1 (5 bases). Germline loops: CDR1 MGHRA, CDR2 YSYEKL. V lost 4 bases and J 6 bases, leaving 24 bases between the germline ends. This CDR3 is built from 17 residues.

This clonotype was seen many times. The chain links TRBV12-3 or TRBV12-4 to TRBJ2-3, with 11 nucleotides matching TRBD2. V shed 8 bases and J 2 bases; nucleotides not matched to a gene: 9. The CDR3 runs 16 residues. CDR3 bases: TGTGCCAGCGGGACTAGCGGATCCCCGGCCACAGATACGCAGTATTTT. It yields the protein CASGTSGSPATDTQYF.

This chain's CDR3 is CAWRRVRPMNTEAFF. CDR3 DNA: TGTGCCTGGAGGAGGGTCAGGCCTATGAACACTGAAGCTTTCTTT. The V gene is TRBV30, the J gene TRBJ1-1; no reliable D call. The germline gives CDR1 GTSNPN, CDR2 SVGIG (reference sequence). Trimming removed 3 bases at V and 0 bases at J, with 14 bases between. This CDR3 region has 15 residues.

The chain combines TRBV7-4 with TRBJ2-1; 7 nucleotides agree with TRBD1. Germline V gives CDR1 SGHVT, CDR2 SQSDAQ. V was clipped by 4 bases and J by 2 bases; unmatched bases: 11. The CDR3 loop spans 17 amino acids. CDR3 DNA: TGTGCCAGCAGCTCCCTTCCCAGCGGACAGGCCTACAATGAGCAGTTCTTC. This codes for CASSSLPSGQAYNEQFF.

This clonotype has a handful of counts. V usage is TRBV7-2 and J usage is TRBJ2-1; TRBD2 matches 12 bases. This CDR3 has 13 residues. CDR1 is SGHTA, CDR2 FQGNSA, per germline. V lost 5 bases and J lost 15; bases outside the gene matches: 8. The CDR3 coding sequence is TGTGCCAGCAGCCCTCAACTAGCGGGGGGTTCGTTCTTC. It is translated as CASSPQLAGGSFF.

The chain joins TRBV7-2 to TRBJ2-6, with 12 nucleotides matching TRBD2. CDR1 is SGHTA and CDR2 is FQGNSA in the germline V gene. The CDR3 consists of 19 residues. V shed 2 bases and J 2 bases; nucleotides not matched to a gene: 7. The CDR3 sequence is CASSLRTSGIGPGANVLTF. The CDR3 region has the DNA TGTGCCAGCAGCTTACGGACTAGCGGGATAGGTCCTGGGGCCAACGTCCTGACTTTC. The variable domain in full, with the rest retrieved from reference TRBV7-2 and TRBJ2-6, is GAGVSQSPSNKVTEKGKDVELRCDPISGHTALYWYRQSLGQGLEFLIYFQGNSAPDKSGLPSDRFSAERTGGSVSTLTIQRTQQEDSAVYLCASSLRTSGIGPGANVLTFGAGSRLTVL.

The chain is built from TRBV7-2 and TRBJ2-1; 11 bases match TRBD2. This CDR3 has 18 amino acids. Germline V gene lookup returns CDR1 SGHTA and CDR2 FQGNSA. Trimming took 1 base from V and 3 from J; bases not matched to a gene: 8. The CDR3 region is CASSLDPRLAGYYNEQFF. In nucleotides, the CDR3 is TGTGCCAGCAGCTTAGACCCTAGACTAGCGGGATACTACAATGAGCAGTTCTTC.

This clonotype turned up a few times. This chain uses TRBV3-1 with TRBJ2-2; D not certain. V gave up 4 bases and J gave up 5 bases, with 17 bases separating them. The CDR3 covers 16 residues. The germline CDR1 and CDR2 sequences are LGHDT and YNNKEL (reference sequence). The CDR3 DNA reads as TGTGCCAGCAGCCTAGAGCGAACGGTATGGACCGGGGAGCTGTTTTTT. Protein: CASSLERTVWTGELFF. Using reference TRBV3-1 and TRBJ2-2 for the parts outside the CDR3, the full variable domain is DTAVSQTPKYLVTQMGNDKSIKCEQNLGHDTMYWYKQDSKKFLKIMFSYNNKELIINETVPNRFSPKSPDKAHLNLHINSLELGDSAVYFCASSLERTVWTGELFFGEGSRLTVL.

The chain is built from TRBV6-1 and TRBJ1-3; no firm D call. This CDR3 spans 13 amino acids. Germline V CDR1 and CDR2: MNHNS, SASEGT. Trimming took off 6 bases at V and 1 base at J, with 7 bases between the two ends. CDR3 loop: CASRGLSGNTIYF. DNA for the CDR3: TGTGCCAGCAGGGGGTTATCTGGAAACACCATATATTTT.

This rearrangement joins TRBV4-1 to TRBJ2-1; 8 bases match TRBD1. The CDR3 loop spans 16 amino acids. The V and J ends lost 8 bases and 4 bases, in that order; junction bases with no gene match: 13. In germline, CDR1 is MGHRA, CDR2 YSYEKL. The DNA for the CDR3 is TGCGCCAGCGGATACCGGACAGGGAGTTATTACAATGAGCAGTTCTTC. It is translated as CASGYRTGSYYNEQFF.

The rearrangement joins TRBV6-2 or TRBV6-3 to TRBJ2-1; no definite D call. The length of the CDR3 is 16 residues. Trimming removed 2 bases from V and 0 bases from J, with 11 bases in between. Germline loops: CDR1 MNHEY, CDR2 SVGEGT. The CDR3 region has the DNA TGTGCCAGCAGTTACCTTAGAGGTGTCTCCTACAATGAGCAGTTCTTC. Its protein product is CASSYLRGVSYNEQFF.

The rearrangement uses TRBV2 and TRBJ2-2; 9 bases line up with TRBD2. Germline CDR1 reads SNHLY; CDR2 reads FYNNEI. The V gene end was trimmed by 6 bases and the J gene end by 5 bases; junction bases not matched to a gene: 7. CDR3 length: 15 amino acids. CDR3 DNA sequence: TGTGCCAGCAGAGCGACTAGCGGACTAACCGGGGAGCTGTTTTTT. This translates into CASRATSGLTGELFF.

This clonotype was found a few times. The chain combines TRBV7-9 with TRBJ1-1; D is unclear. The CDR3 runs to 14 residues. Germline V gene data show CDR1 as SEHNR and CDR2 as FQNEAQ (reference sequence). Trimming left V 3 bases short and J 0 bases short, with 8 bases between. The CDR3 DNA follows: TGTGCCAGCAGCTTGCCTGCAATGAACACTGAAGCTTTCTTT. Translation gives CASSLPAMNTEAFF.

This clonotype was counted a few times. The rearrangement uses TRBV4-1 and TRBJ2-2; possible D gene TRBD1, 5 bases. CDR3 length: 15 residues. Trimming removed 1 base from V and 5 bases from J, with 11 bases in between. The V gene's germline CDR1 is MGHRA and CDR2 YSYEKL. The CDR3 loop is CASSQVQGWTGELFF. CDR3 DNA: TGCGCCAGCAGCCAAGTGCAGGGATGGACCGGGGAGCTGTTTTTT.

The chain is built from TRBV20-1 and TRBJ2-3; weak D call: TRBD1 (8 bases). Trimming removed 5 bases at V and 4 bases at J, with 16 bases between. CDR1 DFQATT and CDR2 SNEGSKA come from the germline V gene (reference sequence). The CDR3 is made up of 14 amino acids. The CDR3 sequence is CSAHTGGGPDTQYF. The CDR3 nucleotides are TGCAGTGCTCATACAGGGGGGGGACCAGATACGCAGTATTTT.

In the case of this clonotype: The junction departs from the called germline gene at one end, perhaps through a read error. V usage is TRBV5-3 and J usage is TRBJ2-5, with TRBD2 identical over 14 bases. TRBV5-3 is placed among ORFs of uncertain function. This CDR3 region has 16 residues. CDR3 loop: CASSSPGLAGEETQYF. The CDR3 DNA reads TGTGCCAGCAGCTCCCCGGGACTAGCGGGAGAGGAGACCCAGTACTTC.

The chain couples TRBV7-9 to TRBJ2-2, with TRBD1 identical over 10 bases. CDR1 and CDR2 (germline): SEHNR, FQNEAQ (reference sequence). This CDR3 contains 18 residues. V dropped 5 bases and J dropped 6; count of bases not matched to a gene: 15. The CDR3 DNA follows: TGTGCCAGCAGCACCTTAGGGGCCGGGACAGGGGTCGCCGGGGAGCTGTTTTTT. It specifies CASSTLGAGTGVAGELFF. Combining the CDR3 with reference TRBV7-9 and TRBJ2-2 gives the whole variable domain DTGVSQNPRHKITKRGQNVTFRCDPISEHNRLYWYRQTLGQGPEFLTYFQNEAQLEKSRLLSDRFSAERPKGSFSTLEIQRTEQGDSAMYLCASSTLGAGTGVAGELFFGEGSRLTVL.

The CDR3 nucleotides are TGTGCCAGCAGCCCTCCGGGCTTCTGGGCCCAAGAGACCCAGTACTTC. Translated: CASSPPGFWAQETQYF. V is TRBV4-2 and J is TRBJ2-5, with D uncertain. From germline, CDR1 is LGHNA and CDR2 YNFKEQ. V lost 4 bases and J 1 base, leaving 16 bases between the germline ends. This CDR3 is 16 amino acids long.